What follows is one TCR beta chain and its context. V gave up 3 bases and J gave up 4 bases; unmatched junction bases: 6. This CDR3 spans 15 amino acids. Germline CDR1 and CDR2: SGHRS and YFSETQ. Generated by immunoSEQ multiplex PCR, the TCRdb table keeps only in-frame clones and is missing some. Here the sample spans roughly 70,000 clones, about two thirds being singletons. Relapse after autologous stem cell transplantation occurred in every patient, and brentuximab vedotin exposure varied. This sample was included in a study of PD-1 blockade in classical Hodgkin lymphoma. The chain recombines TRBV5-1 with TRBJ1-3, with TRBD1 identical over 8 bases. The source material was peripheral blood mononuclear cells (PBMCs), sampled before the second cycle of nivolumab. The source is a human donor with classical Hodgkin lymphoma. The CDR3 DNA is TGCGCCAGCAGCTGGCAGGGGGCAAAAGGAAACACCATATATTTT. This translates into CASSWQGAKGNTIYF. Variable domain in full (rest from reference TRBV5-1 and TRBJ1-3): KAGVTQTPRYLIKTRGQQVTLSCSPISGHRSVSWYQQTPGQGLQFLFEYFSETQRNKGNFPGRFSGRQFSNSRSEMNVSTLELGDSALYLCASSWQGAKGNTIYFGEGSWLTVV.